This record looks at one T cell receptor beta chain sequence and its context. What it binds is unknown. This record comes from a study of cytomegalovirus exposure and HLA in healthy donors. Overall study findings and caveats: It was reported in a later analysis that an Asian-associated ancestry cluster showed fewer N-insertions than the approximately 700-donor mean. Follow-up analysis later connected one missense variant in DCLRE1C with trimming of TCR beta V- and J-genes. Under in vitro conditions, a few CMV-associated chains were confirmed as specific for CMV antigens.

Vbeta (60) and Jbeta (13) primers were used in the PCR. Profiled with immunoSEQ multiplex PCR; TCRdb holds only in-frame clones, not every one. There are 150,000 to 200,000 clones in the sample; approximately 84% occur only once, and about 0.24% lies in the top ten. This CDR3 has 17 residues. CDR1 is SGHVS and CDR2 is FQNEAQ in the germline V gene. Trimming removed 4 bases from V and 2 bases from J; junction bases left unmatched: 13. The sequence was collected from a girl under three years old in good health and CMV-seronegative. The J gene is TRBJ2-5, the V gene TRBV7-8; 7 bases match TRBD2. Sequencing used PBMCs. CDR3 loop: CASSSARLAFAQETQYF. The CDR3, as DNA: TGTGCCAGCAGCTCGGCCCGACTAGCCTTCGCTCAAGAGACCCAGTACTTC.